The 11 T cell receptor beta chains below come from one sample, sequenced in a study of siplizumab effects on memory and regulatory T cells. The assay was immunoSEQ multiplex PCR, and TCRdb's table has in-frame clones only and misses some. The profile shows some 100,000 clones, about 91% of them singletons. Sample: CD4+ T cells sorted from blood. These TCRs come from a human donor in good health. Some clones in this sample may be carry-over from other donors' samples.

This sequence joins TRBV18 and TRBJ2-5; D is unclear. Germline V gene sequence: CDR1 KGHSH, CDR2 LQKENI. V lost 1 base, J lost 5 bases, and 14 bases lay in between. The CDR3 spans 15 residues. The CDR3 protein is CASSPLGNDPETQYF. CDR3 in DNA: TGTGCCAGCTCACCACTAGGGAACGATCCGGAGACCCAGTACTTC.

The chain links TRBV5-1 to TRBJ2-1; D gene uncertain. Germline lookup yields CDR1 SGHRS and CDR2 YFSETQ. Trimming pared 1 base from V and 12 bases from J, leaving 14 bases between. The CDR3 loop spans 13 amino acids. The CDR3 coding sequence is TGCGCCAGCAGCTTGCAAGAAGACGGCGCGCAGTTCTTC. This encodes CASSLQEDGAQFF.

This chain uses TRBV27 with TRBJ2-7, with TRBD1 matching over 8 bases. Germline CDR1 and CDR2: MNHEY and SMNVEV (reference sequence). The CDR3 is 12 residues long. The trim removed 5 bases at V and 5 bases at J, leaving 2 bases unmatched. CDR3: CASSMTGDEQYF. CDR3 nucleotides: TGTGCCAGCAGTATGACAGGGGACGAGCAGTACTTC.

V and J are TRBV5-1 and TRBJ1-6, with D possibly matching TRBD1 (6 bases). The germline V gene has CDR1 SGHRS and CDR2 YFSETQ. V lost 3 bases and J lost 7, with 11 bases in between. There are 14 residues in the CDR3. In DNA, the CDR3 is TGCGCCAGCAGCTCGGACAGCATGAATTCACCCCTCCACTTT. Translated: CASSSDSMNSPLHF.

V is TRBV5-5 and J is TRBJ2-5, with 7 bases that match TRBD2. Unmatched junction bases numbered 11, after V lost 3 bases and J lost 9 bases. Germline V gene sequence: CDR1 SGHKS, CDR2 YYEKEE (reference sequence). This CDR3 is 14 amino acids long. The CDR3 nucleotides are TGTGCCAGCAGCTCTGGACTAGATTCTTTGGCCCAGTACTTC. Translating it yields CASSSGLDSLAQYF.

The CDR3 reads CASSSGLAVDNEQFF. The CDR3 coding sequence is TGTGCCAGCAGCTCCGGACTAGCGGTCGACAATGAGCAGTTCTTC. V usage is TRBV7-3 and J usage is TRBJ2-1, with 10 nucleotides matching TRBD2. Germline V lookup: CDR1 SGHTA, CDR2 FQGTGA. Trimming removed 4 bases from V and 5 bases from J; junction bases left unmatched: 5. CDR3 length: 15 residues. The full variable domain, in which reference TRBV7-3 and TRBJ2-1 provide the parts outside the CDR3, is GAGVSQTPSNKVTEKGKYVELRCDPISGHTALYWYRQSLGQGPEFLIYFQGTGAADDSGLPNDRFFAVRPEGSVSTLKIQRTERGDSAVYLCASSSGLAVDNEQFFGPGTRLTVL.

The CDR3 protein is CASSSTGGEGYTF. CDR3 sequence (DNA): TGTGCCAGCAGCTCTACAGGGGGAGAGGGCTACACCTTC. The V call is TRBV7-3, the J call TRBJ1-2; TRBD1 matches 8 bases. Germline V gene data show CDR1 as SGHTA and CDR2 as FQGTGA. The CDR3 totals 13 residues. The ends lost 4 bases at V and 8 bases at J; junction bases unmatched: 6.

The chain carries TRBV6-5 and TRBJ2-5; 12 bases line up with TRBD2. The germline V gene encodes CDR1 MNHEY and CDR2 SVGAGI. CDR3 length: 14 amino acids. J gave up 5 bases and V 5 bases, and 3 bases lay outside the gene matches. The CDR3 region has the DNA TGTGCCAGCAGTGGACTAGCGGGACCGGAGACCCAGTACTTC. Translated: CASSGLAGPETQYF.

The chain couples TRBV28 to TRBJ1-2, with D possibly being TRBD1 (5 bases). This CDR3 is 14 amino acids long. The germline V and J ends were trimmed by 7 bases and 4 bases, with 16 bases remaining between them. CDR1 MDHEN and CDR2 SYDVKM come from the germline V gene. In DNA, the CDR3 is TGTGCCAGCACCAAGGGCGACAGTGCCTATGGCTACACCTTC. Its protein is CASTKGDSAYGYTF.

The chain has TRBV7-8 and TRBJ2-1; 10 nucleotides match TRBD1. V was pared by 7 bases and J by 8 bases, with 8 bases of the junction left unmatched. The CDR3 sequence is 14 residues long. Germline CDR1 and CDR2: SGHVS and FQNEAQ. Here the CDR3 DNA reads TGTGCCAGCACCAAAGACAGGGGGCTGGATGAGCAGTTCTTC. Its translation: CASTKDRGLDEQFF.

DNA for the CDR3: TGTGCCAGTAGTTTTACCGGGACAGGGGGGAGCAATGAGCAGTTCTTC. The encoded protein is CASSFTGTGGSNEQFF. This chain links TRBV19 with TRBJ2-1, with TRBD1 identical over 11 bases. CDR3 length: 16 residues. V lost 5 bases to trimming and J lost 6 bases; unmatched junction nucleotides: 9. Germline V gene data show CDR1 as LNHDA and CDR2 as SQIVND (reference sequence). The full variable domain, its missing parts supplied by reference TRBV19 and TRBJ2-1, is DGGITQSPKYLFRKEGQNVTLSCEQNLNHDAMYWYRQDPGQGLRLIYYSQIVNDFQKGDIAEGYSVSREKKESFPLTVTSAQKNPTAFYLCASSFTGTGGSNEQFFGPGTRLTVL.